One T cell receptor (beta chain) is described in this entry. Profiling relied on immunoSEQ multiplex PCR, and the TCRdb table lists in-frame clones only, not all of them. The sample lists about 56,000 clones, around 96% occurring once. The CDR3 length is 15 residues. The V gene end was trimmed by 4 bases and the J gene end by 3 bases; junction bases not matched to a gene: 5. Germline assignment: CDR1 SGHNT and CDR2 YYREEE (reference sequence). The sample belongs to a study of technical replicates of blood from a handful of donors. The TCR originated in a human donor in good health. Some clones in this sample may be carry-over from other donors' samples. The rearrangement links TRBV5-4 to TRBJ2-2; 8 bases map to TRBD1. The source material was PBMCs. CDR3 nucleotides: TGTGCCAGCAGCCGCGGACAGGGTGACACCGGGGAGCTGTTTTTT. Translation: CASSRGQGDTGELFF.